This T cell receptor (beta chain) appears in the sequencing data of a study of beta chain features in type 1 diabetes. Overall study results and limits: Since sequencing was performed on cDNA, cells with high TCR expression could be over-represented. Significant though moderate, a shortening of TCRB CDR3s appeared in all four CD4+ subsets of Type 1 diabetes patients.

Sequencing targeted expressed TCRB transcripts, as all isolated RNA had been reverse transcribed. Regulatory, naive and central memory T cell samples averaged approximately 3.8 million reads. This table comes from immunoSEQ multiplex PCR, and its TCRdb copy is limited to in-frame clones, with some not included. The sample has about 160,000 clones, 8% to 8.5% seen once. This clone has only a few counts. Its antigen is as yet unknown. In germline, CDR1 is LGHNA, CDR2 YSLEER. Losses at the gene ends were 3 bases for V and 9 bases for J; bases not matched to a gene: 15. CDR3 length equals 17 residues. The J gene is TRBJ2-1, the V gene TRBV4-3; 9 positions agree with TRBD2. The TCR sequence derives from a woman between 18 and 30 years old with type 1 diabetes. The sample comprised central memory CD4+ T cells from blood. This chain's CDR3 is CASSHGTPGTSSSEQFF. The CDR3 nucleotides are TGCGCCAGCAGCCACGGAACGCCCGGGACTAGCTCCTCTGAGCAGTTCTTC.